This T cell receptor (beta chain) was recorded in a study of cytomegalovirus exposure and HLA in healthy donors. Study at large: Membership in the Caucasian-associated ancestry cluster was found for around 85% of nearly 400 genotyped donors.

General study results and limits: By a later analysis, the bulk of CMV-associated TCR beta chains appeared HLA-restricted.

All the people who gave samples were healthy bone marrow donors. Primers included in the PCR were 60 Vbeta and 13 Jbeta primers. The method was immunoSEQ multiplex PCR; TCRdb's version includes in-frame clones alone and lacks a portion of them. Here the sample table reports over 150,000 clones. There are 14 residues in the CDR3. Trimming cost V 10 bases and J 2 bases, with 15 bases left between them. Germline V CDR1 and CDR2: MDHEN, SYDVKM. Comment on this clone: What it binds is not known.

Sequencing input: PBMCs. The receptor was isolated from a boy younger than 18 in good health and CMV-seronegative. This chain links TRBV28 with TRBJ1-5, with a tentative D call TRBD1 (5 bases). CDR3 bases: TGTGCCACCAACAAGGCCAGGGGCAATCAGCCCCAGCATTTT. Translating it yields CATNKARGNQPQHF.